This record covers a single T cell receptor (beta chain). Its antigen is not known. These data come from a study of shared clonotypes between healthy human individuals. Study outcomes and limitations: Specimens sampled were limited to blood, with tissue repertoires likely differing.

Profiling relied on immunoSEQ multiplex PCR, and the TCRdb table lists in-frame clones only, not all of them. The repertoire has about 490,000 clones, around four fifths of them found once; the top ten carry around 11%. When samples were unsorted, 85 million to 95 million PBMCs were used for genomic DNA. Germline V gene lookup returns CDR1 ENHRY and CDR2 SYGVKD. The ends were cut back, 2 bases at V and 3 bases at J, with 5 bases in the middle. The CDR3 contains 12 residues. The chain recombines TRBV10-3 with TRBJ2-7, with D unclear. The specimen sequenced was PBMCs. This TCR was sampled from a middle-aged woman in good health. Some clones in this sample may be carry-over from other donors' samples. The CDR3 spells CAISERDYEQYF. In nucleotides, the CDR3 is TGTGCCATCAGTGAGAGGGACTACGAGCAGTACTTC.